This T cell receptor beta chain stems from a study of CD8 T cells in Susac syndrome. Germline values: CDR1 MGHRA, CDR2 YSYEKL. The V and J ends lost 1 base and 8 bases, in that order; junction bases with no gene match: 9. The CDR3 runs 15 residues. Random-hexamer reverse transcription was applied to about 0.45 to 1 ug RNA. MiXCR, applied by TCRdb to the immunoSEQ multiplex PCR reads, yields one record per CDR3 protein. The sample holds about 250,000 distinct CDR3 sequences; roughly 95% are singletons and the top ten take about 0.07%. The sequenced material came from CD4+ T cells from PBMCs. This chain links TRBV4-1 with TRBJ1-1; TRBD1 matches at 8 bases. This TCR derives from a human donor with multiple sclerosis. The CDR3 reads CASSQGRTGKIEAFF. In DNA, the CDR3 is TGCGCCAGCAGCCAAGGGAGGACAGGGAAAATCGAAGCTTTCTTT.